These 22 T cell receptor beta chains were all obtained from the same sample, sequenced in a study of CD8 T cells in ankylosing spondylitis. Broader study findings: Blood of patients with ankylosing spondylitis appeared to be characterized by a TCR beta motif of several highly homologous variants.

TCRdb ran MiXCR on the 5' RACE reads and lists one entry per CDR3 protein. The sample has 700,000 to 850,000 distinct CDR3 sequences, 10% to 15% seen once. These receptors' antigens are unknown. Input material: blood, either unsorted or a sorted T cell fraction (not recorded which). These receptors originate from a male donor with ankylosing spondylitis.

This clonotype showed up just a few times. V is TRBV11-3 and J is TRBJ2-3; D is ambiguous. The V gene's germline CDR1 is SGHNT and CDR2 YENEEA. Trimming left V 1 base short and J 0 bases short, with 8 bases between. The CDR3 extends over 15 amino acids. DNA for the CDR3: TGTGCCAGCAGCTTAGGAGCAACTAGCACAGATACGCAGTATTTT. It yields the protein CASSLGATSTDTQYF. The full variable domain, rest sourced from reference TRBV11-3 and TRBJ2-3, is EAGVVQSPRYKIIEKKQPVAFWCNPISGHNTLYWYLQNLGQGPELLIRYENEEAVDDSQLPKDRFSAERLKGVDSTLKIQPAELGDSAVYLCASSLGATSTDTQYFGPGTRLTVL.

This clonotype occurred many times. J is TRBJ1-6 and V is TRBV7-9, with D perhaps TRBD1 (6 bases). Per the germline V gene, CDR1 is SEHNR and CDR2 is FQNEAQ (reference sequence). The V end was cut by 5 bases, the J end by 9 bases, with 14 bases between. This CDR3 spans 14 amino acids. CDR3 nucleotides: TGTGCCAGCAGCCCGACAGGTTCAAGTTCACCCCTCCACTTT. Amino acids: CASSPTGSSSPLHF.

The V gene is TRBV12-3 or TRBV12-4, the J gene TRBJ2-1; D is unresolved. The length of the CDR3 is 15 residues. V was trimmed by 6 bases and J by 5 bases, leaving 17 bases between them. The CDR3 region is CASSPGTLYDNEQFF. The CDR3 DNA reads as TGTGCCAGCAGCCCCGGTACCCTGTACGACAATGAGCAGTTCTTC.

This clonotype was seen ten or more times. V is TRBV6-1 and J is TRBJ1-2; unclear D gene. The V gene lost 7 bases and the J gene lost 4 bases, with 13 bases spanning the gap. This CDR3 is 13 amino acids long. Germline values: CDR1 MNHNS, CDR2 SASEGT. In DNA form, the CDR3 reads TGTGCCAGCACCGGACGCTTCGGCTATGGCTACACCTTC. It yields the protein CASTGRFGYGYTF.

This clonotype came up a few times. This chain joins TRBV6-1 and TRBJ1-2; D gene unclear. Germline CDR1 MNHNS, CDR2 SASEGT. CDR3 length: 14 residues. V was clipped by 1 base and J by 3 bases, with 9 bases between them. The CDR3 DNA sequence: TGTGCCAGCAGTGAAGGGACTCCCGACTATGGCTACACCTTC. It codes for CASSEGTPDYGYTF.

This clonotype was recorded many times. The chain carries TRBV18 and TRBJ1-2, with 7 bases lining up with TRBD1. CDR1 and CDR2 (germline): KGHSH, LQKENI. The CDR3 is 12 amino acids. After removal of 6 bases from V and 5 bases from J, the junction contained 3 bases not matched to a gene. CDR3 amino acids: CASSGTEYGYTF. The CDR3 bases are TGTGCCAGCTCCGGGACAGAGTATGGCTACACCTTC.

The sample holds a few counts of this clonotype. The chain employs TRBV6-5 and TRBJ1-5, with a possible D match to TRBD1 (5 bases). Germline V CDR1 and CDR2: MNHEY, SVGAGI. Trimming left V 4 bases short and J 7 bases short, with 11 bases between. The CDR3 totals 13 residues. The CDR3 region is CASSSFRTQPQHF. The DNA of the CDR3 is TGTGCCAGCAGTTCTTTCCGGACACAGCCCCAGCATTTT.

Ten or more counts support this clonotype. The chain combines TRBV5-1 with TRBJ2-1; 10 nucleotides match TRBD2. V shed 0 bases and J 5 bases; nucleotides not matched to a gene: 2. The CDR3 covers 15 residues. Germline V gene data show CDR1 as SGHRS and CDR2 as YFSETQ. The CDR3, as DNA: TGCGCCAGCAGCTTGGTTACTAGCGGGAACAATGAGCAGTTCTTC. Translating gives CASSLVTSGNNEQFF.

The CDR3 protein is CSALLQGGYGYTF. The DNA for the CDR3 is TGCAGTGCCCTTCTCCAGGGCGGCTATGGCTACACCTTC. V and J are TRBV20-1 and TRBJ1-2; weak D call: TRBD1 (5 bases). This CDR3 comprises 13 residues. V was shortened by 6 bases and J by 4 bases, with 15 bases between the two germline ends. The germline V gene has CDR1 DFQATT and CDR2 SNEGSKA (reference sequence).

The chain recombines TRBV5-1 with TRBJ2-2, with D unresolved. There are 14 residues in the CDR3. Per the germline V gene, CDR1 is SGHRS and CDR2 is YFSETQ. Trimming took 0 bases from V and 5 from J, leaving 8 bases between them. CDR3 coding DNA: TGCGCCAGCAGCTTGGTTGGCCAAACCGGGGAGCTGTTTTTT. This encodes CASSLVGQTGELFF.

J is TRBJ2-1 and V is TRBV3-1, with 13 nucleotides matching TRBD2. V gave up 4 bases and J gave up 2 bases; unmatched junction bases: 14. This CDR3 contains 20 residues. Germline values: CDR1 LGHDT, CDR2 YNNKEL (reference sequence). The CDR3 DNA reads as TGTGCCAGCAGCCGATTTTTACTAGCGGGAGGGCCCGGGACCTACAATGAGCAGTTCTTC. Amino acid sequence: CASSRFLLAGGPGTYNEQFF.

The chain has TRBV9 and TRBJ2-1, with 14 bases matching TRBD2. The CDR3 has 13 residues. Germline CDR1 and CDR2: SGDLS and YYNGEE. Unmatched junction bases numbered 2, after V lost 7 bases and J lost 8 bases. In DNA, the CDR3 is TGTGCCAGCGGGACTAGCGGGAGCGATGAGCAGTTCTTC. This encodes CASGTSGSDEQFF.

There are many counts of this clonotype. The chain uses TRBV29-1 and TRBJ2-1; D uncertain. There are 14 residues in the CDR3. Trimming stripped 4 bases from V and 15 bases from J, with 25 bases between. CDR1 and CDR2 (germline): SQVTM, ANQGSEA. CDR3 coding DNA: TGCAGCGTTGGAGGCCTAGTGTACACGAGTGGGCGGTTCTTC. Its protein product is CSVGGLVYTSGRFF.

This clonotype has a handful of counts. V gene TRBV5-1 combines with J gene TRBJ2-1; unclear D gene. Trimming left V 1 base short and J 9 bases short, with 8 bases between. Germline lookup yields CDR1 SGHRS and CDR2 YFSETQ. The CDR3 length is 12 residues. CDR3 loop: CASSLFRREQFF. CDR3 DNA: TGCGCCAGCAGCTTGTTCCGGCGTGAGCAGTTCTTC.

In this sample, this clonotype turned up a few times. This chain uses TRBV6-2 or TRBV6-3 with TRBJ2-5; 9 nucleotides align to TRBD2. The CDR3 has 21 residues. Unmatched junction bases numbered 18, after V lost 0 bases and J lost 1 base. CDR1 and CDR2 from the germline V gene are MNHEY and SVGEGT. The CDR3 reads CASSYSSHLVPGTSSQETQYF. For the CDR3, the DNA is TGTGCCAGCAGTTACTCGTCTCACCTGGTCCCCGGGACTAGCAGCCAAGAGACCCAGTACTTC.

There are a few counts of this clonotype. The chain is built from TRBV6-5 and TRBJ1-4; D remains unclear. The germline gives CDR1 MNHEY, CDR2 SVGAGI. The CDR3 totals 14 residues. Deletions cut 4 bases from V and 0 bases from J, with 6 bases between. The CDR3 loop is CASSWHATNEKLFF. CDR3 sequence (DNA): TGTGCCAGCAGTTGGCATGCAACTAATGAAAAACTGTTTTTT.

This clonotype was seen a handful of times. This chain uses TRBV20-1 with TRBJ2-7, with a tentative D call TRBD2 (5 bases). CDR1 is DFQATT and CDR2 is SNEGSKA in the germline V gene (reference sequence). The ends were cut back, 7 bases at V and 3 bases at J, with 16 bases in the middle. The CDR3 sequence is 13 residues long. The CDR3 DNA follows: TGCAGTGGGGCGGACTCGACGGTCTACGAGCAGTACTTC. Its translation is CSGADSTVYEQYF.

This chain joins TRBV20-1 and TRBJ2-3; the D is unclear. The CDR3 is made up of 15 amino acids. Germline loops: CDR1 DFQATT, CDR2 SNEGSKA (reference sequence). The V end lost 1 base, the J end lost 1 base, and 12 bases lay between the germline ends. The CDR3 DNA reads as TGCAGTGCTAGAGTCTTCCCCGGCGGCACAGATACGCAGTATTTT. This translates into CSARVFPGGTDTQYF.

This clonotype was seen at least ten times. This chain uses TRBV7-2 with TRBJ2-3, with unresolved D. Germline CDR1 SGHTA, CDR2 FQGNSA. The CDR3 sequence is 13 residues long. V gave up 4 bases and J gave up 6 bases, with 11 bases separating them. CDR3 loop: CASSSRPADTQYF. The CDR3 nucleotides read TGTGCCAGCAGCTCCCGACCCGCGGATACGCAGTATTTT.

V and J are TRBV15 and TRBJ2-5; TRBD1 aligns across 8 bases. The CDR3 length is 18 residues. J gave up 4 bases and V 3 bases, and 16 bases lay outside the gene matches. The germline V gene encodes CDR1 LNHNV and CDR2 YYDKDF (reference sequence). CDR3 nucleotide sequence: TGTGCCACCAGCAGCCCGAAAGGCAGGGGGCGAACCTCAGAGACCCAGTACTTC. It is translated as CATSSPKGRGRTSETQYF.

The chain recombines TRBV4-1 with TRBJ2-7; 8 bases map to TRBD1. Germline V lookup: CDR1 MGHRA, CDR2 YSYEKL. This CDR3 is 14 amino acids long. J gave up 3 bases and V 4 bases, and 5 bases lay outside the gene matches. CDR3 loop: CASSRDRNLYEQYF. DNA of the CDR3: TGCGCCAGCAGCCGGGACAGGAATCTCTACGAGCAGTACTTC.

V usage is TRBV20-1 and J usage is TRBJ2-1; possible D gene TRBD2, 6 bases. The CDR3 sequence is 16 residues long. Germline V CDR1 and CDR2: DFQATT, SNEGSKA (reference sequence). Trimming took 0 bases from V and 4 from J, leaving 16 bases between them. The CDR3, as DNA: TGCAGTGCTAGAGATGACGTGGGACTCATATACAATGAGCAGTTCTTC. It yields the protein CSARDDVGLIYNEQFF.